The 25 T cell receptor beta chains given below trace back to one sample, sequenced in a study of shared clonotypes between healthy human individuals. The method was immunoSEQ multiplex PCR; TCRdb's version includes in-frame clones alone and lacks a portion of them. The profile shows about 1.1 million clones, 70% to 80% of them singletons. The sequencing input was memory CD4+ T cells from PBMCs. As for subset: CD45RA-negative fraction. Receptors were obtained from a man between 18 and 35 years old in good health. Some clones in this sample may be carry-over from other donors' samples.

The gene calls are TRBV6-6 and TRBJ2-1, with D perhaps TRBD2 (5 bases). The ends were cut back, 2 bases at V and 9 bases at J, with 11 bases in the middle. Germline lookup yields CDR1 MNHNY and CDR2 SVGAGI (reference sequence). The CDR3 has 13 amino acids. The chain's CDR3 is CASSYLEGSEQFF. DNA of the CDR3: TGTGCCAGCAGTTACCTGGAAGGGAGTGAGCAGTTCTTC.

The chain recombines TRBV7-7 with TRBJ2-7; D might be TRBD1 or TRBD2, each matching 5 bases. The CDR3 consists of 15 residues. CDR1 is SSHAT, CDR2 FNYEAQ, per germline (reference sequence). V lost 5 bases to trimming and J lost 6 bases, with 20 bases between them. CDR3 bases: TGTGCCAGCAGCATCCTCGACGGGGCGGTATCCGAGCAGTACTTC. Translation: CASSILDGAVSEQYF.

The chain carries TRBV5-1 and TRBJ2-2, with 9 bases lining up with TRBD1. With V trimmed by 4 bases and J by 8 bases, 12 bases remained unmatched. CDR3 size: 16 residues. CDR1 SGHRS and CDR2 YFSETQ come from the germline V gene. CDR3 nucleotide sequence: TGCGCCAGCAGCCTTCCTATGGGACAGGGAACTGGGGAGCTGTTTTTT. It encodes CASSLPMGQGTGELFF.

For the CDR3, the DNA is TGTGCCAGCAGCGGTGGGTACCAAGAGACCCAGTACTTC. This translates into CASSGGYQETQYF. The genes are TRBV9 and TRBJ2-5; D call uncertain. V shed 3 bases and J shed 0 bases, with 6 bases lying between them. CDR1 is SGDLS, CDR2 YYNGEE, per germline. There are 13 residues in the CDR3. The variable domain in full, with the rest retrieved from reference TRBV9 and TRBJ2-5, is DSGVTQTPKHLITATGQRVTLRCSPRSGDLSVYWYQQSLDQGLQFLIQYYNGEERAKGNILERFSAQQFPDLHSELNLSSLELGDSALYFCASSGGYQETQYFGPGTRLLVL.

The chain employs TRBV6-6 and TRBJ1-1; TRBD1 is a possible D gene (5 bases). Germline V gene lookup returns CDR1 MNHNY and CDR2 SVGAGI (reference sequence). CDR3 length equals 14 residues. Trimming took 0 bases from V and 11 from J, leaving 16 bases between them. The CDR3 protein is CASSYSGRAGKAFF. As DNA, the CDR3 is TGTGCCAGCAGTTACTCGGGACGGGCAGGGAAGGCTTTCTTT.

The chain carries TRBV7-8 and TRBJ1-2; D uncertain. CDR3 length: 13 residues. Trimming shortened V by 1 base and J by 2 bases, and 5 bases separated the two germline ends. The germline V gene encodes CDR1 SGHVS and CDR2 FQNEAQ. CDR3: CASSLDGNYGYTF. The CDR3 coding sequence is TGTGCCAGCAGCTTAGACGGGAACTATGGCTACACCTTC.

This clone has a handful of counts. The chain links TRBV7-2 to TRBJ2-1, with D hard to call. CDR3 length equals 15 residues. The V gene lost 1 base and the J gene lost 5 bases, with 12 bases spanning the gap. In germline, CDR1 is SGHTA, CDR2 FQGNSA. The CDR3 loop is CASSLGRSIHNEQFF. The DNA for the CDR3 is TGTGCCAGCAGCTTAGGCCGGAGTATACACAATGAGCAGTTCTTC.

V gene TRBV5-4 combines with J gene TRBJ2-2; TRBD1 matches 7 bases. CDR3 length equals 14 residues. V was clipped by 5 bases and J by 6 bases; unmatched bases: 7. Per the germline V gene, CDR1 is SGHNT and CDR2 is YYREEE (reference sequence). The chain's CDR3 is CASSLTGTAGELFF. DNA of the CDR3: TGTGCCAGCAGTTTGACAGGGACCGCCGGGGAGCTGTTTTTT.

The chain uses TRBV25-1 and TRBJ2-1, with 10 nucleotides matching TRBD2. The germline gives CDR1 MGHDK, CDR2 SYGVNS. The CDR3 contains 16 residues. Unmatched junction bases numbered 6, after V lost 3 bases and J lost 4 bases. The CDR3 DNA sequence: TGTGCCAGCAGTGACTCGCTAGCGGGAGATTACAATGAGCAGTTCTTC. Translation: CASSDSLAGDYNEQFF.

Only one count was recorded for this clone. The rearrangement joins TRBV25-1 to TRBJ1-2; perhaps TRBD1 as D (5 bases). Germline V gene sequence: CDR1 MGHDK, CDR2 SYGVNS. CDR3 length: 16 residues. Trimming cost V 3 bases and J 4 bases, with 18 bases left between them. CDR3 DNA sequence: TGTGCCAGCAGTGATATGAATATGGGGCTAATCTATGGCTACACCTTC. Encoded protein: CASSDMNMGLIYGYTF.

V is TRBV19 and J is TRBJ2-3; the D is unclear. V was pared by 3 bases and J by 9 bases, with 13 bases between. Germline values: CDR1 LNHDA, CDR2 SQIVND (reference sequence). The CDR3 spans 13 residues. DNA for the CDR3: TGTGCCAGTAGTATTGAGGATGGGAAGACGCAGTATTTT. Translation gives CASSIEDGKTQYF.

This chain joins TRBV6-1 and TRBJ2-1; 9 bases map to TRBD2. The V gene's germline CDR1 is MNHNS and CDR2 SASEGT. This CDR3 is 15 amino acids long. The junction had 15 bases not matched to a gene; V was cut back by 4 bases and J by 14 bases. CDR3 DNA: TGTGCCAGCAGTGGCGGTGGTAGCGGGAGATTCGTAAAGTTCTTC. It yields the protein CASSGGGSGRFVKFF.

Comments on this clone: A far larger clone lies a single base away; this is likely a read error. The chain recombines TRBV7-3 with TRBJ1-1; a possible D gene is TRBD1 (6 bases). V lost 5 bases and J lost 0, with 7 bases in between. Germline V gene sequence: CDR1 SGHTA, CDR2 FQGTGA. This CDR3 comprises 13 residues. For the CDR3, the DNA is TGTGCCAGCAGCCAGGGGATGAACACTGAAGCTTTCTTT. Translating it yields CASSQGMNTEAFF.

This rearrangement joins TRBV18 to TRBJ2-7; TRBD1 matches 7 bases. Germline lookup yields CDR1 KGHSH and CDR2 LQKENI. CDR3 length equals 15 residues. The V and J ends lost 4 bases and 0 bases, in that order; junction bases with no gene match: 6. CDR3 sequence (DNA): TGTGCCAGCTCACAGGAGACAGGGAGCTCCTACGAGCAGTACTTC. Translating gives CASSQETGSSYEQYF.

This clone appeared once. This sequence joins TRBV4-2 and TRBJ2-6; the match to TRBD1 covers 11 bases. After removal of 2 bases from V and 0 bases from J, the junction contained 12 bases not matched to a gene. The CDR3 spans 21 residues. Germline V CDR1 and CDR2: LGHNA, YNFKEQ. This chain's CDR3 is CASSQNIRDRGSSSGANVLTF. The CDR3 DNA follows: TGTGCCAGCAGCCAAAACATCCGGGACAGGGGGTCTAGCTCTGGGGCCAACGTCCTGACTTTC.

A remark on this clone: Other nucleotide sequences in the sample specify the same CDR3. The chain employs TRBV28 and TRBJ1-2; D possibly corresponds to TRBD1 (5 bases). From germline, CDR1 is MDHEN and CDR2 SYDVKM. The length of the CDR3 is 13 residues. Trimming took 3 bases from V and 2 from J, leaving 7 bases between them. The CDR3 is CASSFPGNYGYTF. The DNA for the CDR3 is TGTGCCAGCAGTTTCCCAGGGAACTATGGCTACACCTTC.

The chain couples TRBV7-9 to TRBJ2-2; D is uncertain. The V end was cut by 1 base, the J end by 4 bases, with 16 bases between. From germline, CDR1 is SEHNR and CDR2 FQNEAQ (reference sequence). The CDR3 runs to 17 residues. CDR3 sequence (DNA): TGTGCCAGCAGCTTAGGCCTTACCTCGGGTTCCACCGGGGAGCTGTTTTTT. The encoded protein is CASSLGLTSGSTGELFF.

This clone turned up a few times. The chain recombines TRBV9 with TRBJ2-5; D is possibly TRBD1 (5 bases). V was cut by 3 bases and J by 3 bases, with 15 bases left in between. Germline assignment: CDR1 SGDLS and CDR2 YYNGEE. The CDR3 length is 15 residues. For the CDR3, the DNA is TGTGCCAGCAGCGGAGGCCCTGACAGAGAAGAGACCCAGTACTTC. Translation gives CASSGGPDREETQYF.

The J gene is TRBJ1-1, the V gene TRBV2, with D possibly being TRBD1 (5 bases). V dropped 2 bases and J dropped 9 bases, with 10 bases sitting between them. CDR3 size: 12 residues. Germline CDR1 and CDR2: SNHLY and FYNNEI. The CDR3 DNA is TGTGCCAGCAGTGAATTGGGGGAGAAAGCTTTCTTT. This translates into CASSELGEKAFF. Full variable domain (remainder filled in from reference TRBV2 and TRBJ1-1): EPEVTQTPSHQVTQMGQEVILRCVPISNHLYFYWYRQILGQKVEFLVSFYNNEISEKSEIFDDQFSVERPDGSNFTLKIRSTKLEDSAMYFCASSELGEKAFFGQGTRLTVV.

This chain links TRBV15 with TRBJ2-5, with TRBD2 matching over 10 bases. Germline lookup yields CDR1 LNHNV and CDR2 YYDKDF (reference sequence). The CDR3 consists of 17 residues. J lost 0 bases, V lost 3 bases, and 7 bases had no gene match. In DNA form, the CDR3 reads TGTGCCACCAGCAGCGCAGCGGGAGGGCCCCACCAAGAGACCCAGTACTTC. Protein product: CATSSAAGGPHQETQYF.

The chain uses TRBV4-3 and TRBJ2-2; TRBD1 or TRBD2 may be the D gene (5 bases each). Trimming removed 2 bases from V and 7 bases from J, with 20 bases in between. Germline assignment: CDR1 LGHNA and CDR2 YSLEER. The CDR3 extends over 17 amino acids. CDR3 bases: TGCGCCAGCAGCCAACCCCTTTCCGAGGGGAATGGCGGGGAGCTGTTTTTT. Translated, it gives CASSQPLSEGNGGELFF.

The chain employs TRBV23-1 and TRBJ2-7; TRBD1 agrees at 8 bases. TRBV23-1 has ORF status, its function being uncertain. V lost 10 bases to trimming and J lost 4 bases; unmatched junction nucleotides: 9. The CDR3 is made up of 13 amino acids. The CDR3 loop is CAKDRERIYEQYF. The CDR3 nucleotides are TGCGCCAAGGACAGGGAAAGAATATACGAGCAGTACTTC.

This sequence joins TRBV7-9 and TRBJ1-5; D call uncertain. CDR3 length: 13 residues. The germline CDR1 and CDR2 sequences are SEHNR and FQNEAQ (reference sequence). V was trimmed by 8 bases and J by 0 bases, leaving 8 bases between them. The CDR3 nucleotides read TGTGCCAGCTCCGCAGATAGCAATCAGCCCCAGCATTTT. This sequence encodes CASSADSNQPQHF.

The table lists this clone with a few counts. V usage is TRBV4-3 and J usage is TRBJ2-1, with TRBD1 matching over 9 bases. The CDR3 loop spans 15 amino acids. Germline V gene data show CDR1 as LGHNA and CDR2 as YSLEER. The trim removed 3 bases at V and 7 bases at J, leaving 7 bases unmatched. The CDR3 nucleotides read TGCGCCAGCAGCCAGGAGGGACAGGGCTGGAATGAGCAGTTCTTC. Protein: CASSQEGQGWNEQFF.

V is TRBV11-2 and J is TRBJ2-2; no clear D. The germline gives CDR1 SGHAT, CDR2 FQNNGV. Trimming cost V 7 bases and J 4 bases, with 10 bases left between them. The CDR3 is 13 amino acids. The CDR3 bases are TGTGCCAGCACTAGGTGGGGCACCGGGGAGCTGTTTTTT. Encoded protein: CASTRWGTGELFF.